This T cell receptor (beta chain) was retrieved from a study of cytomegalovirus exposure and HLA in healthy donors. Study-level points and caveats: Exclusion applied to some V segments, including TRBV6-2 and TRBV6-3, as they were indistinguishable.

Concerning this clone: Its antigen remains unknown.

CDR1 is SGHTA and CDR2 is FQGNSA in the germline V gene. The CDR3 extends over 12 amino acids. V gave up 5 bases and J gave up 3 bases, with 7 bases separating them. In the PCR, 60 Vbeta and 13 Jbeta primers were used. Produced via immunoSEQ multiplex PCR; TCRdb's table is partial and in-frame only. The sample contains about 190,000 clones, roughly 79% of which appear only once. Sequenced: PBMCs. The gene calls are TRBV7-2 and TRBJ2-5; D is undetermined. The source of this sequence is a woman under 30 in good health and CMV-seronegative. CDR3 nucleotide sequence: TGTGCCAGCAGCGCGGTAAAAGAGACCCAGTACTTC. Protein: CASSAVKETQYF.